The sequence of this TCR beta chain was determined in a study of breast tumors, draining lymph nodes, adjacent tissues. Findings and limits, study-wide: Luminal-like breast cancer showed significantly higher tumor–nontumor repertoire similarity than basal-like. Tumor TCR diversity was below lymph nodes but above nontumor tissue. That most tumor T cells come from lymph nodes remained unproven. Most tumor T cells seemingly derive from lymph node, then expand in tumor.

In regard to this clonotype: Its antigen is unidentified.

This CDR3 has 15 amino acids. Between the trimmed V and J ends, which lost 3 bases and 5 bases, there was a span of 16 bases. Germline assignment: CDR1 ENHRY and CDR2 SYGVKD. Axillary draining lymph nodes of breast cancer patients supplied the node samples. MiXCR was run by TCRdb on the multiplex PCR reads, yielding one entry per CDR3 protein. The data hold over 150,000 distinct CDR3 sequences, with approximately 30% observed a single time. The TCR sequence derives from a female donor with breast cancer. Some clones in this sample may be carry-over from other donors' samples. Material: axillary lymph node tissue. The V gene is TRBV10-3, the J gene TRBJ1-1; D not resolved. The CDR3 loop reads CAISDPDGRGTEAFF. CDR3 coding DNA: TGTGCCATCAGTGACCCCGACGGAAGAGGAACTGAAGCTTTCTTT.